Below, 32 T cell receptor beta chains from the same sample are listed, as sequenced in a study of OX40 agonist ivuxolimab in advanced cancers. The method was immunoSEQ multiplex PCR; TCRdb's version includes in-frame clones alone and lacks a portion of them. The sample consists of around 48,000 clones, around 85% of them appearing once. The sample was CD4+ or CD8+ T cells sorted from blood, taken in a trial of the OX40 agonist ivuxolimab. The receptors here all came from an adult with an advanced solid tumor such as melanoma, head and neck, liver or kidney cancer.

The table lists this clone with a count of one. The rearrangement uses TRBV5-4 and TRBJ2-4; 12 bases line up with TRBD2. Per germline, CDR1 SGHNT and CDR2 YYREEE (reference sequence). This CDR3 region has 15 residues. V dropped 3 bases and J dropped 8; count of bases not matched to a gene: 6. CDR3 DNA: TGTGCCAGCAGCTCAAGGACTAGCGGGGTAGACATTCAGTACTTC. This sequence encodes CASSSRTSGVDIQYF. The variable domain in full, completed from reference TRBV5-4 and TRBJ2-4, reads ETGVTQSPTHLIKTRGQQVTLRCSSQSGHNTVSWYQQALGQGPQFIFQYYREEENGRGNFPPRFSGLQFPNYSSELNVNALELDDSALYLCASSSRTSGVDIQYFGAGTRLSVL.

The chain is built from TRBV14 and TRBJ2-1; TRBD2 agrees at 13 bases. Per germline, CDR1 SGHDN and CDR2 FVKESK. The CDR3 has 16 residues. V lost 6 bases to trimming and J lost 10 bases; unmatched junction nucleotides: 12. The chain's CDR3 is CASSLSFGLAGDEQFF. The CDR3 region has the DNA TGTGCCAGCAGTCTTAGCTTTGGACTAGCGGGAGACGAGCAGTTCTTC.

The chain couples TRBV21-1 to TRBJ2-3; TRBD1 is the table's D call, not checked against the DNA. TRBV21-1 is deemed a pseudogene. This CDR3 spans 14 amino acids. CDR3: CASNPGQSTDTQYF. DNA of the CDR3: TGTGCCAGCAACCCGGGACAGAGCACAGATACGCAGTATTTT.

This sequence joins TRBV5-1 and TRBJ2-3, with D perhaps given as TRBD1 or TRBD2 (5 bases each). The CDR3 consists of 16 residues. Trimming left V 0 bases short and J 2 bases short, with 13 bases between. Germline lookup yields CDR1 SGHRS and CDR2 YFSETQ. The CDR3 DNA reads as TGCGCCAGCAGCTTGGGTCGAGGGGCTACCACAGATACGCAGTATTTT. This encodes CASSLGRGATTDTQYF.

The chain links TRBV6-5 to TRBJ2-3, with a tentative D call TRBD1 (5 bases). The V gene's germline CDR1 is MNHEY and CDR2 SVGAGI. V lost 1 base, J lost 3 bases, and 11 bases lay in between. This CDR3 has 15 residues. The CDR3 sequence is CASSYLGQRTDTQYF. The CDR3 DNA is TGTGCCAGCAGTTACTTGGGGCAGAGGACAGATACGCAGTATTTT.

The CDR3: CASSIQARDTQYF. CDR3 in DNA: TGTGCCAGTAGTATTCAGGCTCGCGATACGCAGTATTTT. The chain recombines TRBV19 with TRBJ2-3, with unresolved D. V lost 3 bases and J lost 6, with 10 bases in between. Germline lookup yields CDR1 LNHDA and CDR2 SQIVND (reference sequence). The CDR3 sequence is 13 residues long.

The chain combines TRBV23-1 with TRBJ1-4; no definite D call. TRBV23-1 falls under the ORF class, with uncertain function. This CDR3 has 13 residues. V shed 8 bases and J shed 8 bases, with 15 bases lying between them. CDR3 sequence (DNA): TGCGCCAGCTTAGGACGGATTAGGGAAAAACTGTTTTTT. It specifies CASLGRIREKLFF.

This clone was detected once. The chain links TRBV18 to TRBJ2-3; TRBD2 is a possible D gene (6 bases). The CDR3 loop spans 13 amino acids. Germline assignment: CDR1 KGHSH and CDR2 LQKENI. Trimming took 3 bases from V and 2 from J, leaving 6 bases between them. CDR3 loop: CASSPGLTDTQYF. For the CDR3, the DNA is TGTGCCAGCTCACCGGGACTCACAGATACGCAGTATTTT.

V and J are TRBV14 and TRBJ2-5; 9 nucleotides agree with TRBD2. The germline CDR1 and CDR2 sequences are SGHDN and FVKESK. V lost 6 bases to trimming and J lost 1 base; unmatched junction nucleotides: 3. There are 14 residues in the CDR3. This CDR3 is CASRATSGQETQYF. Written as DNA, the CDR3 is TGTGCCAGCAGAGCGACTAGCGGCCAAGAGACCCAGTACTTC.

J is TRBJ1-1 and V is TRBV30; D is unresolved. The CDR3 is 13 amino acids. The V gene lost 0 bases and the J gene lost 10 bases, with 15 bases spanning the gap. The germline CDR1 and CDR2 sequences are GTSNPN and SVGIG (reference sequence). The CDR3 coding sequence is TGTGCCTGGAGTGTACAAGTCCGTCAAGCAGCTTTCTTT. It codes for CAWSVQVRQAAFF. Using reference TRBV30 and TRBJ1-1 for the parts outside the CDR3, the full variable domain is SQTIHQWPATLVQPVGSPLSLECTVEGTSNPNLYWYRQAAGRGLQLLFYSVGIGQISSEVPQNLSASRPQDRQFILSSKKLLLSDSGFYLCAWSVQVRQAAFFGQGTRLTVV.

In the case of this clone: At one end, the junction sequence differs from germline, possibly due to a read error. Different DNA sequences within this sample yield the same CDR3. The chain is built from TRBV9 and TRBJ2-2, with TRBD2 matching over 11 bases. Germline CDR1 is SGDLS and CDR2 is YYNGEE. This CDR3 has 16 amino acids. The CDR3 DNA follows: TGTGCCAGCAGCGTAGTAGCGGGAGGGCCCACCGGAGAGCTGTTTTTT. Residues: CASSVVAGGPTGELFF.

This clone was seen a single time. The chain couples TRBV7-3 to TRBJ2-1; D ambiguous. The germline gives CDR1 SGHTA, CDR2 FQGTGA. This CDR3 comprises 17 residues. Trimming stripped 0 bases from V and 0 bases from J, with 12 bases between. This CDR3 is CASSLTLVPSSYNEQFF. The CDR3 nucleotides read TGTGCCAGCAGCTTAACTCTAGTCCCGAGCTCCTACAATGAGCAGTTCTTC.

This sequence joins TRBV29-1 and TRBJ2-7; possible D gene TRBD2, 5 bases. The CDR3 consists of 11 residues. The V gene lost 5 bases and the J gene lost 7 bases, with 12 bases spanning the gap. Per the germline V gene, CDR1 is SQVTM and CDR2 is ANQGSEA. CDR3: CSVSHSGEQYF. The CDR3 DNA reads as TGCAGCGTTAGTCACTCGGGGGAGCAGTACTTC.

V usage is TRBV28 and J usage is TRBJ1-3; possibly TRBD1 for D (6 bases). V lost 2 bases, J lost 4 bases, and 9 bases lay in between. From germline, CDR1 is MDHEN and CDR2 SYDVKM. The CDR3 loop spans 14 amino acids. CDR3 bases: TGTGCCAGCAGTTTAAGGGGGTGGGGAAACACCATATATTTT. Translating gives CASSLRGWGNTIYF.

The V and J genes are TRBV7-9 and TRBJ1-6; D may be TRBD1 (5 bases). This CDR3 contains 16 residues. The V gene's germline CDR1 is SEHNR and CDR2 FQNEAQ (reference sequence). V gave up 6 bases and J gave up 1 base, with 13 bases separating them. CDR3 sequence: CASRPDSGSYNSPLHF. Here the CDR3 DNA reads TGTGCCAGCAGGCCCGACAGTGGATCCTATAATTCACCCCTCCACTTT.

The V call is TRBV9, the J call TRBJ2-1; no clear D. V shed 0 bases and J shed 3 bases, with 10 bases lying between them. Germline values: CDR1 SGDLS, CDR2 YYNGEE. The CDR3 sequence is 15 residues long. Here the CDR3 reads CASSVGQTHYNEQFF. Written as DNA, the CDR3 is TGTGCCAGCAGCGTAGGGCAGACTCACTACAATGAGCAGTTCTTC.

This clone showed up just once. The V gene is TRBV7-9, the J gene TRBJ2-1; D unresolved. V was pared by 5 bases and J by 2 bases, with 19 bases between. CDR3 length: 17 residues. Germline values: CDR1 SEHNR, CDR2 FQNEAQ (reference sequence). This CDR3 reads CASSTRWGGMTYNEQFF. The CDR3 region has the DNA TGTGCCAGCAGCACCCGGTGGGGTGGGATGACCTACAATGAGCAGTTCTTC.

The CDR3 loop reads CASSLQGARDTEAFF. As DNA, the CDR3 is TGTGCCAGCAGCCTCCAGGGCGCGCGGGACACTGAAGCTTTCTTT. The V and J genes are TRBV7-3 and TRBJ1-1; possibly TRBD1 for D (5 bases). V was trimmed by 5 bases and J by 3 bases, leaving 16 bases between them. The CDR3 length is 15 residues. CDR1 SGHTA and CDR2 FQGTGA come from the germline V gene.

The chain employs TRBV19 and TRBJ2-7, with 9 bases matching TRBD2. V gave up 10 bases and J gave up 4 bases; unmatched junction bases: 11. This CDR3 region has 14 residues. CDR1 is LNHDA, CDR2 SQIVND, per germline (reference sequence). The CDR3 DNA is TGTGCCACCAAGGGTGGGACTAGCCTTTACGAGCAGTACTTC. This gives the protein CATKGGTSLYEQYF.

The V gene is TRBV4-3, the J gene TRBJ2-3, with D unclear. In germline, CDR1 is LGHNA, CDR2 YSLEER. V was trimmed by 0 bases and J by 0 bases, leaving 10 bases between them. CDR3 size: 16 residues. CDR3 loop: CASSQDHLRSTDTQYF. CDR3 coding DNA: TGCGCCAGCAGCCAAGATCACCTTCGCAGCACAGATACGCAGTATTTT.

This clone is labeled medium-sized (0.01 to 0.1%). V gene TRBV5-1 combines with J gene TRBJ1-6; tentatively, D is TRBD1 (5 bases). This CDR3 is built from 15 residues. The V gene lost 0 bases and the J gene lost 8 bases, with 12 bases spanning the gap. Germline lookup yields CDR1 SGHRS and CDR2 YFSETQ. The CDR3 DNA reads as TGCGCCAGCAGCTTGGGGGGACGACGGTATTCACCCCTCCACTTT. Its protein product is CASSLGGRRYSPLHF.

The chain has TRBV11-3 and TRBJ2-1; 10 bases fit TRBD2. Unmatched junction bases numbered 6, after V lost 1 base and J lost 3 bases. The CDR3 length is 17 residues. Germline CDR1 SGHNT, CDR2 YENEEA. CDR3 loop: CASSLGASGGIYNEQFF. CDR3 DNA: TGTGCCAGCAGCTTAGGCGCTAGCGGGGGTATCTACAATGAGCAGTTCTTC.

CDR3 protein: CASSPPGRGRYNEQFF. As DNA, the CDR3 is TGTGCCAGCAGTCCGCCGGGGAGGGGGCGGTACAATGAGCAGTTCTTC. The chain links TRBV28 to TRBJ2-1; the D call may be TRBD1 or TRBD2 (7 bases each). The CDR3 has 16 amino acids. Trimming shortened V by 5 bases and J by 4 bases, and 18 bases separated the two germline ends. Germline V gene data show CDR1 as MDHEN and CDR2 as SYDVKM.

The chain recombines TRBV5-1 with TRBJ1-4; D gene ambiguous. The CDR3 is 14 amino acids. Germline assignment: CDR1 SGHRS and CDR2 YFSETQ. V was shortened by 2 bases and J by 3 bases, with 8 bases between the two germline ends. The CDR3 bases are TGCGCCAGCAGCTTCGGCAGGCCTAATGAAAAACTGTTTTTT. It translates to CASSFGRPNEKLFF.

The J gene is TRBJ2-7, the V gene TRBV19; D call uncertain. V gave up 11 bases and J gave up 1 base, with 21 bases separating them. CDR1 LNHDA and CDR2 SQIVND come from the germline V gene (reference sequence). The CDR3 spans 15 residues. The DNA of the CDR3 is TGTGCCGGTTCGGACGGACCCATCCCTTCCTACGAGCAGTACTTC. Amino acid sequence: CAGSDGPIPSYEQYF.

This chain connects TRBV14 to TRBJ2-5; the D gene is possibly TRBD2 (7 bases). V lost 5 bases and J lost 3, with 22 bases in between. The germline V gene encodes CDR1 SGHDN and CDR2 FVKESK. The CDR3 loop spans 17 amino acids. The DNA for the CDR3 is TGTGCCAGCAGCAAAAGGGGGGTACTAGCGTCGAAAGAGACCCAGTACTTC. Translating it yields CASSKRGVLASKETQYF.

The DNA for the CDR3 is TGCGCCAGCAGCTTGGGGCAGGCTAGTTCGGGGGAGCAGTACTTC. Translated, it gives CASSLGQASSGEQYF. The chain has TRBV5-1 and TRBJ2-7; TRBD2 might be the D (5 bases). CDR3 length: 15 residues. In germline, CDR1 is SGHRS, CDR2 YFSETQ. Deletions cut 0 bases from V and 7 bases from J, with 17 bases between.

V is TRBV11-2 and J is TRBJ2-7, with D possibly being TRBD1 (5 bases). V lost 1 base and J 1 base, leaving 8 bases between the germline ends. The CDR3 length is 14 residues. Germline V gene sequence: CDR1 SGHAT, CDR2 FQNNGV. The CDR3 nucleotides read TGTGCCAGCAGCTTAGCTAGGACATCCTACGAGCAGTACTTC. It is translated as CASSLARTSYEQYF. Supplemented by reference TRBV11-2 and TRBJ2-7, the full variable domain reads EAGVAQSPRYKIIEKRQSVAFWCNPISGHATLYWYQQILGQGPKLLIQFQNNGVVDDSQLPKDRFSAERLKGVDSTLKIQPAKLEDSAVYLCASSLARTSYEQYFGPGTRLTVT.

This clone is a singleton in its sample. The CDR3: CATSRKEGPKNIQYF. The CDR3 region has the DNA TGTGCCACCAGCAGGAAGGAGGGACCCAAAAACATTCAGTACTTC. The chain uses TRBV15 and TRBJ2-4; TRBD2 is a possible D gene (6 bases). Trimming cost V 3 bases and J 2 bases, with 11 bases left between them. CDR1 and CDR2 (germline): LNHNV, YYDKDF (reference sequence). This CDR3 region has 15 residues.

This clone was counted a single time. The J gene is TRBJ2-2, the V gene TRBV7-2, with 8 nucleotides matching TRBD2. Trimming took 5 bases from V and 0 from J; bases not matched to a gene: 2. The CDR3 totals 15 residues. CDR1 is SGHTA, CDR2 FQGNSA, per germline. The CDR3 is CASSISGANTGELFF. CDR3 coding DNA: TGTGCCAGCAGCATTAGCGGGGCGAACACCGGGGAGCTGTTTTTT.

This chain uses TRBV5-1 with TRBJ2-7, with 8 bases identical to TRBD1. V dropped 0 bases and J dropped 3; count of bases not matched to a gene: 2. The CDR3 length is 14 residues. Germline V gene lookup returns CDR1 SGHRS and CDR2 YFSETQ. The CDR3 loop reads CASSLGTGYYEQYF. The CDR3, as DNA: TGCGCCAGCAGCTTGGGGACAGGGTACTACGAGCAGTACTTC.

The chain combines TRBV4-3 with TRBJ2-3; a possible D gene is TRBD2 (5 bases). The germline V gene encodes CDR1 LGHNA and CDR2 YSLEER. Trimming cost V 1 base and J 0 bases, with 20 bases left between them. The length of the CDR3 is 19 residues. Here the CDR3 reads CASSQVMRANGFSTDTQYF. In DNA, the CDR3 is TGCGCCAGCAGCCAAGTGATGCGGGCCAACGGATTTAGCACAGATACGCAGTATTTT.